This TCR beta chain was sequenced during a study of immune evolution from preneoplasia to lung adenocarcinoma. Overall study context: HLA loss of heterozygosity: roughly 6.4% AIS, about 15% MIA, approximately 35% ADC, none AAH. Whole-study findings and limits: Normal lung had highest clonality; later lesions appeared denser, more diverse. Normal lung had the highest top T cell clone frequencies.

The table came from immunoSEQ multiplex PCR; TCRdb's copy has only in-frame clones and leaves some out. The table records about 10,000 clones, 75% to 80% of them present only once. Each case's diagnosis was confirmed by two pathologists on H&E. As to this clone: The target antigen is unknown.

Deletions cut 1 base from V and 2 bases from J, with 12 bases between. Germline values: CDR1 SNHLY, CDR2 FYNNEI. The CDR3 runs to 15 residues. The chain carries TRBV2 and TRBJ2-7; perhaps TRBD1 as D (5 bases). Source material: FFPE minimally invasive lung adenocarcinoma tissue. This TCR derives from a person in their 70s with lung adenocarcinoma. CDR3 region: CASSEVGVPTYEQYF. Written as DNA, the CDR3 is TGTGCCAGCAGTGAAGTAGGGGTTCCTACCTACGAGCAGTACTTC. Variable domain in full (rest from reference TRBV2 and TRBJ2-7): EPEVTQTPSHQVTQMGQEVILRCVPISNHLYFYWYRQILGQKVEFLVSFYNNEISEKSEIFDDQFSVERPDGSNFTLKIRSTKLEDSAMYFCASSEVGVPTYEQYFGPGTRLTVT.